The clone carrying this T cell receptor (beta chain) was seen at least ten times. Its target is unknown. As originally analysed: A distant-metastasis classifier for papillary thyroid cancer was built using CDR3 differences across clinicopathological groups. MiXCR reprocessed the PCR reads for TCRdb. These V and J calls derive from TCRdb rather than the authors' analysis. The sample lists fewer than 20,000 clones, roughly 36% occurring once. The sample belongs to a study of metastatic and nonmetastatic thyroid tumors. Study-level background: Repertoires were compared across blood and tumor or nodule tissue from malignant and benign thyroid patients. Whole-study results and caveats: In blood and tumor, TCR beta diversity was reportedly significantly higher in malignant thyroid tumors than in benign nodules.

Among the patients, none had received any treatment before thyroid surgery. The sequence was obtained from a male donor with papillary thyroid cancer or a benign thyroid nodule (not recorded which). Some clones in this sample may be carry-over from other donors' samples. Sequencing was performed on tumor tissue.

The CDR3, as DNA: TGTGCCAGCTCACCAGACAGTGGACCCTACAATGAGCAGTTCTTC. It encodes CASSPDSGPYNEQFF. The rearrangement links TRBV18 to TRBJ2-1; maybe TRBD1 (5 bases). The CDR3 has 15 amino acids. Germline assignment: CDR1 KGHSH and CDR2 LQKENI. The V gene lost 2 bases and the J gene lost 2 bases, with 10 bases spanning the gap.